A single sample gave rise to the 13 T cell receptor beta chains below, sequenced in a study of cytomegalovirus exposure and HLA in healthy donors. PCR involved 60 Vbeta and 13 Jbeta primers. Sequencing was performed with immunoSEQ multiplex PCR; in TCRdb, only in-frame clones are kept and a portion is missing. Of about 230,000 clones in the sample, around 89% were seen once. Specimen: PBMCs. All receptors come from a woman under 30 in good health and CMV-seronegative.

This clone was detected only once. The chain joins TRBV19 to TRBJ2-5; TRBD1 agrees at 7 bases. The junction had 4 bases not matched to a gene; V was cut back by 5 bases and J by 1 base. Germline values: CDR1 LNHDA, CDR2 SQIVND (reference sequence). CDR3 length: 14 amino acids. This CDR3 reads CASSLQGVQETQYF. In nucleotides, the CDR3 is TGTGCCAGTAGTCTTCAGGGGGTCCAAGAGACCCAGTACTTC.

The gene calls are TRBV5-4 and TRBJ1-2, with D unclear. The V gene lost 1 base and the J gene lost 7 bases, with 11 bases spanning the gap. Germline CDR1 SGHNT, CDR2 YYREEE (reference sequence). This CDR3 has 13 amino acids. CDR3 loop: CASSLMTRIGYTF. Here the CDR3 DNA reads TGTGCCAGCAGCTTGATGACAAGAATTGGCTACACCTTC.

V and J are TRBV29-1 and TRBJ1-2; 10 positions match TRBD1. CDR3 length equals 14 residues. Germline CDR1 is SQVTM and CDR2 is ANQGSEA. Unmatched junction bases numbered 10, after V lost 4 bases and J lost 8 bases. The CDR3 here is CSVGGRTGGHGYTF. CDR3 DNA sequence: TGCAGCGTTGGCGGTCGGACAGGGGGTCACGGCTACACCTTC.

The chain has TRBV13 and TRBJ2-1; 8 nucleotides align to TRBD2. Trimming cost V 1 base and J 4 bases; bases outside gene matches: 6. Germline-derived CDR1 and CDR2 are PRHDT and FYEKMQ (reference sequence). The length of the CDR3 is 16 residues. CDR3 region: CASSLEVTSAYNEQFF. CDR3 DNA: TGTGCCAGCAGCTTAGAGGTGACTAGCGCATACAATGAGCAGTTCTTC.

The rearrangement links TRBV7-3 to TRBJ2-1, with a tentative D call TRBD2 (6 bases). CDR3 size: 13 residues. CDR1 and CDR2 from the germline V gene are SGHTA and FQGTGA. The V end was cut by 4 bases, the J end by 7 bases, with 11 bases between. CDR3 in DNA: TGTGCCAGCAGCTCGGGAGTAACGAATGAGCAGTTCTTC. This sequence encodes CASSSGVTNEQFF. Full variable domain (remainder filled in from reference TRBV7-3 and TRBJ2-1): GAGVSQTPSNKVTEKGKYVELRCDPISGHTALYWYRQSLGQGPEFLIYFQGTGAADDSGLPNDRFFAVRPEGSVSTLKIQRTERGDSAVYLCASSSGVTNEQFFGPGTRLTVL.

The CDR3, as DNA: TGTGCCAGCAGCTCCAGCGGGAGGCCTTACAATGAGCAGTTCTTC. It translates to CASSSSGRPYNEQFF. The V and J genes are TRBV5-4 and TRBJ2-1, with TRBD2 matching over 9 bases. Per germline, CDR1 SGHNT and CDR2 YYREEE (reference sequence). V lost 3 bases, J lost 4 bases, and 5 bases stayed unmatched. There are 15 residues in the CDR3. Together with reference TRBV5-4 and TRBJ2-1, the CDR3 gives the full variable domain: ETGVTQSPTHLIKTRGQQVTLRCSSQSGHNTVSWYQQALGQGPQFIFQYYREEENGRGNFPPRFSGLQFPNYSSELNVNALELDDSALYLCASSSSGRPYNEQFFGPGTRLTVL.

The V gene is TRBV5-4, the J gene TRBJ2-7; 10 bases fit TRBD2. V gave up 0 bases and J gave up 0 bases; unmatched junction bases: 0. The CDR3 is 15 amino acids. Germline V CDR1 and CDR2: SGHNT, YYREEE (reference sequence). CDR3 sequence: CASSLVAGGSYEQYF. The DNA of the CDR3 is TGTGCCAGCAGCTTGGTAGCGGGGGGCTCCTACGAGCAGTACTTC.

The chain has TRBV5-1 and TRBJ2-3; TRBD1 might be the D (5 bases). The germline CDR1 and CDR2 sequences are SGHRS and YFSETQ. The CDR3 contains 15 residues. The V end lost 4 bases, the J end lost 3 bases, and 15 bases lay between the germline ends. DNA for the CDR3: TGCGCCAGCAGCCTAAGGCAGGGTGGAACAGATACGCAGTATTTT. Translation gives CASSLRQGGTDTQYF.

V and J are TRBV6-1 and TRBJ2-7; D call uncertain. V dropped 5 bases and J dropped 3 bases, with 14 bases sitting between them. Germline CDR1 is MNHNS and CDR2 is SASEGT. The CDR3 is made up of 14 amino acids. CDR3 nucleotide sequence: TGTGCCAGCAGTCGTGGCCGGGTCGACTACGAGCAGTACTTC. Translated, it gives CASSRGRVDYEQYF.

The chain has TRBV10-1 and TRBJ2-1; D possibly corresponds to TRBD2 (5 bases). The V gene lost 6 bases and the J gene lost 3 bases, with 9 bases spanning the gap. The V gene's germline CDR1 is WNHNN and CDR2 SYGVQD (reference sequence). The CDR3 loop spans 13 amino acids. The CDR3 reads CASSGIIYNEQFF. CDR3 in DNA: TGCGCCAGCAGCGGGATTATCTACAATGAGCAGTTCTTC.

The CDR3 DNA follows: TGTGCCAGCAAACTGACCAGGGGCAGTCAGCCCCAGCATTTT. Translated: CASKLTRGSQPQHF. This chain connects TRBV7-2 to TRBJ1-5; perhaps TRBD1 as D (6 bases). Trimming removed 7 bases at V and 6 bases at J, with 16 bases between. CDR3 length equals 14 residues. The germline V gene encodes CDR1 SGHTA and CDR2 FQGNSA.

The chain combines TRBV5-6 with TRBJ1-2; D gene uncertain. The germline gives CDR1 SGHDT, CDR2 YYEEEE. The length of the CDR3 is 14 residues. V was cut by 1 base and J by 4 bases, with 11 bases left in between. The CDR3 nucleotides are TGTGCCAGCAGCTTGTCCGGGAGCCGCTATGGCTACACCTTC. Translation gives CASSLSGSRYGYTF.

The chain has TRBV7-2 and TRBJ2-3; TRBD2 matches 8 bases. Germline V CDR1 and CDR2: SGHTA, FQGNSA. With V trimmed by 4 bases and J by 8 bases, 11 bases remained unmatched. The CDR3 has 15 residues. The CDR3 region has the DNA TGTGCCAGCAGCTCGGGAGGGGGGGGTATGAGTACGCAGTATTTT. Translation: CASSSGGGGMSTQYF.